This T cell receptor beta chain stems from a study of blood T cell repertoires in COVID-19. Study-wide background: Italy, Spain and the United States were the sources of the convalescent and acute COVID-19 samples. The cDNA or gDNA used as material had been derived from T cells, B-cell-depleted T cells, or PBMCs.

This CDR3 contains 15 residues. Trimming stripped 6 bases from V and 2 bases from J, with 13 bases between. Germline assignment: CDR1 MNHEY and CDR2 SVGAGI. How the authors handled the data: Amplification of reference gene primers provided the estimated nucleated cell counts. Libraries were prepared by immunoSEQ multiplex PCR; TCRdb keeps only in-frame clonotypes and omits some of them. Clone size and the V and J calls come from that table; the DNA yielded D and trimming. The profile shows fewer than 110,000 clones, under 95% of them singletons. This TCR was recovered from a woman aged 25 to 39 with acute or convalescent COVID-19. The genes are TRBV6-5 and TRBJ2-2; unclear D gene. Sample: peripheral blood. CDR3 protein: CASRVNSLNTGELFF. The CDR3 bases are TGTGCCAGCAGGGTTAATAGTCTTAACACCGGGGAGCTGTTTTTT.